A single sample is the source of the 14 T cell receptor beta chains below, sequenced in a study of blood T cells in healthy people across ages (dated by TCRdb to between 2014 and 2016). Libraries were prepared through 5' RACE. TCRdb shows the sequencer as Illumina HiSeq 2500. A second PCR of about 6 to 11 cycles was performed with a sample-barcoded 5' primer and a J-beta primer mix. The public reads were quality trimmed at Q25 with fastp and then assembled into clones with MiXCR by TCRdb, keeping productive beta chains. Rows with a matching CDR3 protein are joined into one entry that keeps the most common DNA and genes. The sample table contains approximately 850,000 distinct CDR3 sequences; only one count was recorded for roughly 64% of them. The ten most abundant clones make up about 20% of the sample. The sample taken for sequencing was blood. The receptor source for this set is a man aged 30 to 45 in good health.

This clonotype was seen a few times. The genes are TRBV7-2 and TRBJ1-4; D remains ambiguous. Germline assignment: CDR1 SGHTA and CDR2 FQGNSA. CDR3 length: 14 residues. V gave up 8 bases and J gave up 3 bases, with 13 bases separating them. The CDR3 reads CASAHPDANEKLFF. DNA of the CDR3: TGTGCCAGCGCGCATCCGGACGCTAATGAAAAACTGTTTTTT.

V and J are TRBV6-5 and TRBJ2-1, with a tentative D call TRBD2 (5 bases). This CDR3 has 15 residues. The germline CDR1 and CDR2 sequences are MNHEY and SVGAGI. V lost 6 bases to trimming and J lost 5 bases, with 17 bases between them. In DNA, the CDR3 is TGTGCCAGCAGAAGCAGCGGTGGGCAACACAATGAGCAGTTCTTC. Residues: CASRSSGGQHNEQFF.

The chain employs TRBV4-1 and TRBJ1-2; D may be TRBD1 (5 bases). CDR1 MGHRA and CDR2 YSYEKL come from the germline V gene. The CDR3 sequence is 16 residues long. The ends were cut back, 1 base at V and 8 bases at J, with 20 bases in the middle. The CDR3: CASSQVVGGSAMGYTF. The CDR3 DNA reads TGCGCCAGCAGCCAAGTCGTTGGGGGGAGCGCAATGGGCTACACCTTC.

This clonotype was seen at least ten times. The CDR3 nucleotides are TGTGCCAGCAGTTACGATGCGGTCCGGGATACGCAGTATTTT. Translation: CASSYDAVRDTQYF. This sequence joins TRBV6-2 or TRBV6-3 and TRBJ2-3; no clear D. CDR3 length: 14 residues. V lost 2 bases to trimming and J lost 6 bases, with 12 bases between them. The V gene's germline CDR1 is MNHEY and CDR2 SVGEGT.

This sequence joins TRBV7-9 and TRBJ2-1; D remains ambiguous. The CDR3 is made up of 14 amino acids. Germline V gives CDR1 SEHNR, CDR2 FQNEAQ (reference sequence). The germline V and J ends were trimmed by 5 bases and 7 bases, with 15 bases remaining between them. The CDR3 loop reads CASSQRAPSNEQFF. The CDR3 DNA reads TGTGCCAGCAGCCAACGGGCCCCGTCGAATGAGCAGTTCTTC.

The rearrangement uses TRBV20-1 and TRBJ2-3; perhaps TRBD2 as D (6 bases). The length of the CDR3 is 16 residues. Germline CDR1 is DFQATT and CDR2 is SNEGSKA (reference sequence). V was clipped by 6 bases and J by 4 bases, with 23 bases between them. The CDR3 reads CSAVGRLAGIPDTQYF. The CDR3 region has the DNA TGCAGTGCCGTAGGGAGGCTAGCTGGGATTCCAGATACGCAGTATTTT.

This chain joins TRBV20-1 and TRBJ2-5; 13 nucleotides line up with TRBD2. This CDR3 has 15 amino acids. V lost 5 bases and J lost 7; bases outside the gene matches: 10. The germline CDR1 and CDR2 sequences are DFQATT and SNEGSKA (reference sequence). CDR3: CSALGLAGPSATQYF. The CDR3 DNA reads as TGCAGTGCTTTGGGACTAGCGGGGCCGTCCGCGACCCAGTACTTC.

This clonotype was seen a handful of times. J is TRBJ1-1 and V is TRBV10-3; 7 bases fit TRBD1. The germline V gene has CDR1 ENHRY and CDR2 SYGVKD. This CDR3 has 13 residues. The J segment lost 4 bases and the V segment lost 9 bases, leaving 8 bases of the junction unmatched. CDR3: CAIFDREVTEAFF. Written as DNA, the CDR3 is TGTGCCATTTTTGACAGGGAGGTCACTGAAGCTTTCTTT.

Note on this clonotype: The CDR3 ends on some other residue instead of the conserved phenylalanine or tryptophan, so this is likely a read error. This sequence joins TRBV19 and TRBJ2-7; TRBD2 is a possible D gene (5 bases). The germline CDR1 and CDR2 sequences are LNHDA and SQIVND (reference sequence). This CDR3 region has 12 residues. V dropped 2 bases and J dropped 5 bases, with 7 bases sitting between them. CDR3 protein: CASSISGNEQYL. CDR3 DNA sequence: TGTGCCAGTAGTATATCGGGGAACGAGCAGTACCTC.

The chain carries TRBV3-1 and TRBJ2-1, with unresolved D. Per germline, CDR1 LGHDT and CDR2 YNNKEL (reference sequence). CDR3 length equals 15 residues. Trimming cost V 1 base and J 3 bases, with 10 bases left between them. The CDR3 DNA is TGTGCCAGCAGCCAAGTAATAGGGAACTACAATGAGCAGTTCTTC. This encodes CASSQVIGNYNEQFF.

The chain links TRBV9 to TRBJ2-7; tentative D call: TRBD2 (6 bases). Germline values: CDR1 SGDLS, CDR2 YYNGEE. The CDR3 contains 15 residues. Deletions cut 4 bases from V and 1 base from J, with 15 bases between. As DNA, the CDR3 is TGTGCCAGCAGCCCCACCGGGGGACCATCCTACGAGCAGTACTTC. Protein product: CASSPTGGPSYEQYF.

This clonotype was observed at least ten times. The chain carries TRBV29-1 and TRBJ2-7; D possibly matches TRBD1 or TRBD2 (6 bases each). Germline CDR1 is SQVTM and CDR2 is ANQGSEA. The CDR3 spans 13 residues. Here the CDR3 reads CSLLDTGRGEQYF. CDR3 DNA: TGCAGTCTTCTCGACACAGGGCGGGGCGAGCAGTACTTC.

The chain couples TRBV11-2 to TRBJ2-5; a weak D match, TRBD2 (6 bases). CDR1 is SGHAT, CDR2 FQNNGV, per germline. V was pared by 5 bases and J by 1 base, with 29 bases between. This CDR3 is 20 amino acids long. CDR3 coding DNA: TGTGCCAGCAGCGCGGGAACCCGTGGTAGGGCGACTCCGAGCCAAGAGACCCAGTACTTC. Protein sequence: CASSAGTRGRATPSQETQYF.

The chain carries TRBV20-1 and TRBJ2-7; TRBD2 is a possible D gene (6 bases). CDR3 size: 15 residues. The germline CDR1 and CDR2 sequences are DFQATT and SNEGSKA (reference sequence). Trimming cost V 0 bases and J 2 bases, with 14 bases left between them. CDR3 in amino acids: CSARDRERWAYEQYF. In nucleotides, the CDR3 is TGCAGTGCTAGAGATCGGGAGCGGTGGGCCTACGAGCAGTACTTC.